Presented here are 31 T cell receptor beta chains from one specimen sequenced in a study of technical replicates of blood from several donors. The assay was immunoSEQ multiplex PCR, and TCRdb's table has in-frame clones only and misses some. The sample has about 73,000 clones, 85% to 95% seen once. The sequencing input was T cells isolated from PBMCs. These receptors came from a human donor in good health.

The gene calls are TRBV5-4 and TRBJ2-5; a possible D gene is TRBD1 (6 bases). Germline CDR1 is SGHNT and CDR2 is YYREEE (reference sequence). The V gene lost 0 bases and the J gene lost 5 bases, with 14 bases spanning the gap. The CDR3 is 15 residues long. DNA of the CDR3: TGTGCCAGCAGCTTGGAACCCAGGGGTTTGGAGACCCAGTACTTC. This codes for CASSLEPRGLETQYF.

The chain uses TRBV5-1 and TRBJ2-2; 8 nucleotides align to TRBD2. This CDR3 contains 16 residues. Germline CDR1 and CDR2: SGHRS and YFSETQ. The V segment lost 3 bases and the J segment 7 bases; nucleotides outside the gene matches: 11. In nucleotides, the CDR3 is TGCGCCAGCAGCTATAGCGCGGGGGGCCTCGTCGGGGAGCTGTTTTTT. Protein: CASSYSAGGLVGELFF.

The chain carries TRBV10-1 and TRBJ2-7; D perhaps matches TRBD1 (5 bases). The CDR3 has 13 amino acids. Germline CDR1 WNHNN, CDR2 SYGVQD (reference sequence). V was pared by 6 bases and J by 5 bases, with 14 bases between. CDR3 loop: CASRPTRVHEQYF. DNA of the CDR3: TGCGCCAGCAGGCCGACCAGGGTCCACGAGCAGTACTTC.

This rearrangement joins TRBV5-8 to TRBJ1-5; a possible D gene is TRBD1 (6 bases). The CDR3 extends over 18 amino acids. V gave up 5 bases and J gave up 4 bases, with 25 bases separating them. Germline CDR1 is SGHTS and CDR2 is YDEGEE. CDR3 sequence reads: CASRLIGVWGLKNQPQHF. The CDR3 region has the DNA TGTGCCAGCAGACTTATAGGGGTTTGGGGGCTAAAAAATCAGCCCCAGCATTTT.

This clone appeared a single time. The chain joins TRBV27 to TRBJ1-4; 7 bases are a match to TRBD1. The V and J ends lost 7 bases and 10 bases, in that order; junction bases with no gene match: 9. Germline V gene sequence: CDR1 MNHEY, CDR2 SMNVEV (reference sequence). This CDR3 comprises 13 residues. DNA for the CDR3: TGTGCCAGCAAGACAGGGCCGATTTCAAAACTGTTTTTT. Translated: CASKTGPISKLFF. Based on the CDR3 plus reference TRBV27 and TRBJ1-4, the full variable domain is EAQVTQNPRYLITVTGKKLTVTCSQNMNHEYMSWYRQDPGLGLRQIYYSMNVEVTDKGDVPEGYKVSRKEKRNFPLILESPSPNQTSLYFCASKTGPISKLFFGSGTQLSVL.

The rearrangement uses TRBV6-5 and TRBJ1-2; 11 nucleotides align to TRBD1. V lost 5 bases and J lost 3; bases outside the gene matches: 5. CDR1 is MNHEY and CDR2 is SVGAGI in the germline V gene. The CDR3 spans 15 residues. CDR3 sequence reads: CASSTGTGGHYGYTF. The CDR3 region has the DNA TGTGCCAGCAGTACCGGGACAGGGGGTCACTATGGCTACACCTTC.

The V call is TRBV5-1, the J call TRBJ2-1; D possibly corresponds to TRBD1 (6 bases). This CDR3 is 15 amino acids long. Germline CDR1 is SGHRS and CDR2 is YFSETQ. The V end was cut by 0 bases, the J end by 0 bases, with 7 bases between. CDR3 coding DNA: TGCGCCAGCAGCTTGGAAGGGGGCTCCTACAATGAGCAGTTCTTC. Amino acid sequence: CASSLEGGSYNEQFF. Full variable domain (rest looked up from reference TRBV5-1 and TRBJ2-1): KAGVTQTPRYLIKTRGQQVTLSCSPISGHRSVSWYQQTPGQGLQFLFEYFSETQRNKGNFPGRFSGRQFSNSRSEMNVSTLELGDSALYLCASSLEGGSYNEQFFGPGTRLTVL.

This clone was observed a single time. The chain joins TRBV5-1 to TRBJ2-7; TRBD2 might be the D (6 bases). V lost 0 bases, J lost 4 bases, and 11 bases lay in between. The CDR3 is 14 residues long. Germline CDR1 reads SGHRS; CDR2 reads YFSETQ. CDR3 region: CASSLGPGGYEQYF. The CDR3 coding sequence is TGCGCCAGCAGCTTGGGCCCCGGGGGTTACGAGCAGTACTTC.

The rearrangement links TRBV9 to TRBJ2-1; 9 nucleotides align to TRBD2. The CDR3 sequence is 16 residues long. The J segment lost 8 bases and the V segment lost 0 bases, leaving 9 bases of the junction unmatched. Looked up from germline, CDR1 is SGDLS and CDR2 is YYNGEE. The CDR3 DNA reads as TGTGCCAGCAGCGTAGTAGGCGGGGGGGCTTGGGATGAGCAGTTCTTC. Protein product: CASSVVGGGAWDEQFF.

The chain's CDR3 is CASSSGLRETQYF. CDR3 DNA: TGTGCCAGCAGTTCAGGACTTCGAGAGACCCAGTACTTC. The chain carries TRBV28 and TRBJ2-5, with D possibly matching TRBD2 (5 bases). Germline CDR1 is MDHEN and CDR2 is SYDVKM. CDR3 length equals 13 residues. V gave up 4 bases and J gave up 4 bases, with 10 bases separating them.

This clone appeared once. The chain combines TRBV11-3 with TRBJ2-7, with D maybe TRBD1 (6 bases). Germline V CDR1 and CDR2: SGHNT, YENEEA. There are 17 residues in the CDR3. V shed 0 bases and J shed 2 bases, with 17 bases lying between them. CDR3 residues: CASSLELGQITAYEQYF. CDR3 bases: TGTGCCAGCAGCTTAGAGTTGGGACAAATCACGGCCTACGAGCAGTACTTC.

The chain carries TRBV4-1 and TRBJ2-5, with TRBD2 matching over 9 bases. Per the germline V gene, CDR1 is MGHRA and CDR2 is YSYEKL. The V gene end was trimmed by 5 bases and the J gene end by 0 bases; junction bases not matched to a gene: 1. This CDR3 has 14 amino acids. The chain's CDR3 is CASSLAGDQETQYF. CDR3 sequence (DNA): TGCGCCAGCAGCTTAGCGGGAGACCAAGAGACCCAGTACTTC.

The chain combines TRBV2 with TRBJ2-7; TRBD1 aligns across 7 bases. The V gene's germline CDR1 is SNHLY and CDR2 FYNNEI. The junction had 16 bases not matched to a gene; V was cut back by 4 bases and J by 13 bases. CDR3 length: 14 amino acids. The CDR3 bases are TGTGCCAGCAGTGGTCGAGGGACAGCCCGGAGGAGTTACTTC. This sequence encodes CASSGRGTARRSYF.

This rearrangement joins TRBV12-5 to TRBJ2-3; 11 positions match TRBD2. Germline lookup yields CDR1 LGHNT and CDR2 FRNRAP. This CDR3 is built from 22 residues. Trimming removed 2 bases from V and 1 base from J; junction bases left unmatched: 20. The CDR3 spells CASGLFRQLWLAGGYRTDTQYF. DNA for the CDR3: TGTGCTAGTGGTTTGTTTCGACAGTTGTGGCTAGCGGGGGGTTACCGCACAGATACGCAGTATTTT.

The chain is built from TRBV29-1 and TRBJ2-1, with TRBD2 matching 10 bases. Germline-derived CDR1 and CDR2 are SQVTM and ANQGSEA. The CDR3 totals 16 residues. V lost 8 bases and J lost 3; bases outside the gene matches: 13. The CDR3 here is CSPQVLAGAYYNEQFF. The CDR3 DNA reads TGCAGCCCCCAAGTCCTAGCGGGGGCCTACTACAATGAGCAGTTCTTC.

The chain is built from TRBV5-1 and TRBJ1-3; D uncertain. This CDR3 spans 13 amino acids. V lost 3 bases, J lost 7 bases, and 11 bases lay in between. Germline V gene lookup returns CDR1 SGHRS and CDR2 YFSETQ. CDR3 sequence (DNA): TGCGCCAGCAGCTCGGTCACAGAGAACACCATATATTTT. Its protein product is CASSSVTENTIYF.

The chain recombines TRBV18 with TRBJ2-5, with TRBD1 identical over 7 bases. The length of the CDR3 is 16 residues. After removal of 2 bases from V and 5 bases from J, the junction contained 11 bases not matched to a gene. Germline lookup yields CDR1 KGHSH and CDR2 LQKENI. CDR3 protein: CASSPGAGTASETQYF. CDR3 bases: TGTGCCAGCTCACCAGGCGCCGGGACAGCATCCGAGACCCAGTACTTC.

The chain joins TRBV25-1 to TRBJ1-6, with D possibly matching TRBD1 (6 bases). The CDR3 contains 15 residues. Per the germline V gene, CDR1 is MGHDK and CDR2 is SYGVNS. Trimming took off 4 bases at V and 9 bases at J, with 16 bases between the two ends. The CDR3: CASSGRTGPFSPLHF. The CDR3 nucleotides are TGTGCCAGCAGTGGGAGAACAGGGCCCTTTTCACCCCTCCACTTT.

In nucleotides, the CDR3 is TGTGCCAGTACCAGCGGGGGCTACAATGAGCAGTTCTTC. Translating gives CASTSGGYNEQFF. This chain connects TRBV19 to TRBJ2-1; the match to TRBD2 covers 8 bases. With V trimmed by 7 bases and J by 3 bases, 2 bases remained unmatched. Germline CDR1 reads LNHDA; CDR2 reads SQIVND (reference sequence). The CDR3 contains 13 residues.

The chain recombines TRBV7-8 with TRBJ2-7; 7 bases fit TRBD2. The CDR3 consists of 13 residues. V was pared by 6 bases and J by 2 bases, with 4 bases of the junction left unmatched. Germline assignment: CDR1 SGHVS and CDR2 FQNEAQ. The CDR3 protein is CASSLAVAYEQYF. DNA of the CDR3: TGTGCCAGCAGTCTAGCGGTTGCCTACGAGCAGTACTTC.

Note on this clone: The junction shows a germline mismatch at one end, possibly a read error. The CDR3 loop is CASSPTGAYSSPLHF. CDR3 nucleotides: TGCGCCAGCAGCCCAACAGGGGCTTATAGTTCACCCCTCCACTTT. The gene calls are TRBV4-1 and TRBJ1-6; TRBD1 aligns across 7 bases. Germline V gene data show CDR1 as MGHRA and CDR2 as YSYEKL. The CDR3 covers 15 residues.

The J gene is TRBJ1-6, the V gene TRBV30; D is perhaps TRBD1 (6 bases). Germline V gene sequence: CDR1 GTSNPN, CDR2 SVGIG (reference sequence). This CDR3 is built from 15 residues. With 2 bases removed from V and 13 bases from J, the gap between germline ends came to 21 bases. This chain's CDR3 is CAWSSPGQPSGPLHF. The CDR3 region has the DNA TGTGCCTGGAGTTCACCAGGACAGCCTTCTGGGCCCCTCCACTTT.

This chain joins TRBV4-1 and TRBJ1-4; TRBD1 might be the D (5 bases). V gave up 2 bases and J gave up 0 bases, with 7 bases separating them. This CDR3 is 15 amino acids long. CDR1 is MGHRA, CDR2 YSYEKL, per germline. The CDR3: CASSQSQATNEKLFF. CDR3 sequence (DNA): TGCGCCAGCAGCCAATCACAGGCAACTAATGAAAAACTGTTTTTT.

V and J are TRBV5-4 and TRBJ1-2, with D possibly TRBD1 on 6 matching bases. The CDR3 is 15 residues long. Germline V gene sequence: CDR1 SGHNT, CDR2 YYREEE (reference sequence). The V and J ends lost 5 bases and 0 bases respectively, with 14 bases between them. The CDR3 nucleotides are TGTGCCAGCAGGGCCTGGACAGACCCTAACTATGGCTACACCTTC. As protein: CASRAWTDPNYGYTF. The complete variable domain, with remaining parts taken from reference TRBV5-4 and TRBJ1-2, reads ETGVTQSPTHLIKTRGQQVTLRCSSQSGHNTVSWYQQALGQGPQFIFQYYREEENGRGNFPPRFSGLQFPNYSSELNVNALELDDSALYLCASRAWTDPNYGYTFGSGTRLTVV.

The chain employs TRBV30 and TRBJ2-7; 7 bases align to TRBD2. The CDR3 has 12 residues. V trimming: 5 bases; J trimming: 7 bases; junction bases outside the gene matches: 8. Germline loops: CDR1 GTSNPN, CDR2 SVGIG (reference sequence). CDR3: CAWAGDLGEQYF. In nucleotides, the CDR3 is TGTGCCTGGGCGGGGGATCTGGGAGAGCAGTACTTC.

This chain links TRBV9 with TRBJ2-2, with 14 bases that match TRBD2. The CDR3 loop spans 19 amino acids. J lost 4 bases, V lost 4 bases, and 12 bases had no gene match. Germline V gene data show CDR1 as SGDLS and CDR2 as YYNGEE. As DNA, the CDR3 is TGTGCCAGCAGCCCCCGGACTAGCGGGGGGATACGGGGCACCGGGGAGCTGTTTTTT. Amino acid sequence: CASSPRTSGGIRGTGELFF.

The V call is TRBV7-9, the J call TRBJ2-2, with 8 bases matching TRBD1. V gave up 5 bases and J gave up 2 bases; unmatched junction bases: 10. The CDR3 consists of 17 residues. In germline, CDR1 is SEHNR, CDR2 FQNEAQ (reference sequence). This CDR3 reads CASSDTLDRANTGELFF. Written as DNA, the CDR3 is TGTGCCAGCAGCGACACACTGGACAGGGCCAACACCGGGGAGCTGTTTTTT.

The chain carries TRBV11-2 and TRBJ2-7, with D unclear. In germline, CDR1 is SGHAT, CDR2 FQNNGV. The V end was cut by 3 bases, the J end by 2 bases, with 2 bases between. This CDR3 comprises 11 residues. CDR3 residues: CASSFTYEQYF. For the CDR3, the DNA is TGTGCCAGCAGCTTTACCTACGAGCAGTACTTC.

The chain carries TRBV15 and TRBJ1-3; TRBD1 is a possible D gene (5 bases). CDR3 length: 14 amino acids. Germline CDR1 and CDR2: LNHNV and YYDKDF (reference sequence). The germline V and J ends were trimmed by 8 bases and 0 bases, with 11 bases remaining between them. The CDR3 reads CATWGRASGNTIYF. Written as DNA, the CDR3 is TGTGCCACCTGGGGCCGAGCCTCTGGAAACACCATATATTTT.

V gene TRBV5-1 combines with J gene TRBJ2-3; D is ambiguous. The CDR3 is 13 residues long. The V end lost 4 bases, the J end lost 2 bases, and 8 bases lay between the germline ends. Germline V gene lookup returns CDR1 SGHRS and CDR2 YFSETQ. CDR3 residues: CASSPAITDTQYF. The CDR3 DNA reads as TGCGCCAGCAGCCCCGCTATCACAGATACGCAGTATTTT.

This chain links TRBV5-5 with TRBJ1-2, with 11 bases that match TRBD1. V lost 4 bases to trimming and J lost 8 bases; unmatched junction nucleotides: 13. Germline V gene sequence: CDR1 SGHKS, CDR2 YYEKEE (reference sequence). CDR3 length: 16 residues. CDR3 loop: CASSPVRTGGFSGYTF. CDR3 bases: TGTGCCAGCAGCCCAGTGCGGACAGGGGGCTTCTCCGGCTACACCTTC. Combining the CDR3 with reference TRBV5-5 and TRBJ1-2 gives the whole variable domain DAGVTQSPTHLIKTRGQQVTLRCSPISGHKSVSWYQQVLGQGPQFIFQYYEKEERGRGNFPDRFSARQFPNYSSELNVNALLLGDSALYLCASSPVRTGGFSGYTFGSGTRLTVV.